Below, 20 T cell receptor beta chains from the same sample are listed, as sequenced in a study of cytomegalovirus exposure and HLA in healthy donors. Sequencing was performed with immunoSEQ multiplex PCR; in TCRdb, only in-frame clones are kept and a portion is missing. The sample yields a few hundred thousand clones, less than 90% seen once. The sample taken for sequencing was PBMCs. These TCRs come from a man between 18 and 29 years old in good health and CMV-seropositive.

This sequence joins TRBV21-1 and TRBJ2-7; the table assigns TRBD2, which was not confirmed against the DNA. TRBV21-1 is recorded as a pseudogene. The CDR3 is made up of 17 amino acids. In DNA form, the CDR3 reads TGTGCCAGCCCGAATGGCGGGAGGGCCCGGATTGAGTACGAGCAGTACTTC. Protein sequence: CASPNGGRARIEYEQYF.

The sample holds one count of this clone. The same CDR3 can be traced to other DNA sequences in this sample. The chain is built from TRBV27 and TRBJ1-2, with no clear D. The germline V gene encodes CDR1 MNHEY and CDR2 SMNVEV (reference sequence). V shed 5 bases and J shed 0 bases, with 7 bases lying between them. The CDR3 has 13 amino acids. The DNA of the CDR3 is TGTGCCAGCAGTCCCAGAGCTAACTATGGCTACACCTTC. Its translation: CASSPRANYGYTF.

This clone was seen only once. The chain recombines TRBV25-1 with TRBJ2-3; 9 bases line up with TRBD2. This CDR3 has 18 residues. Germline V CDR1 and CDR2: MGHDK, SYGVNS. Unmatched junction bases numbered 16, after V lost 5 bases and J lost 4 bases. The CDR3, as DNA: TGTGCCAGCAGTACGGGAGGGGCTAGCGGGGTATACCCAGATACGCAGTATTTT. Translation: CASSTGGASGVYPDTQYF.

V gene TRBV25-1 combines with J gene TRBJ2-5, with D hard to call. V lost 8 bases, J lost 5 bases, and 12 bases lay in between. This CDR3 is 12 amino acids long. Per germline, CDR1 MGHDK and CDR2 SYGVNS. CDR3 coding DNA: TGTGCCAGCTCTTCCCGCCTGGAGACCCAGTACTTC. Protein sequence: CASSSRLETQYF.

The chain joins TRBV23-1 to TRBJ2-7; TRBD1 matches 7 bases. Being an ORF, TRBV23-1 has a function that is uncertain. The CDR3 consists of 15 residues. The CDR3 here is CAAVRGTEDPYEQYF. The CDR3 nucleotides are TGCGCGGCAGTCAGGGGGACAGAAGACCCCTACGAGCAGTACTTC.

The CDR3 bases are TGCGCCAGCAGTTACAGCGAGTTTGGCTACACCTTC. Amino acid sequence: CASSYSEFGYTF. J is TRBJ1-2 and V is TRBV5-1; no clear D gene. The CDR3 is 12 residues long. Between the trimmed V and J ends, which lost 5 bases and 7 bases, there was a span of 12 bases. Per the germline V gene, CDR1 is SGHRS and CDR2 is YFSETQ.

The chain carries TRBV9 and TRBJ2-2; D remains ambiguous. Germline-derived CDR1 and CDR2 are SGDLS and YYNGEE. The CDR3 is made up of 13 amino acids. V was shortened by 4 bases and J by 6 bases, with 10 bases between the two germline ends. This CDR3 is CASSPDSPGELFF. The CDR3 DNA reads TGTGCCAGCAGCCCAGATAGCCCCGGGGAGCTGTTTTTT. The whole variable domain, filled in from reference TRBV9 and TRBJ2-2, reads DSGVTQTPKHLITATGQRVTLRCSPRSGDLSVYWYQQSLDQGLQFLIQYYNGEERAKGNILERFSAQQFPDLHSELNLSSLELGDSALYFCASSPDSPGELFFGEGSRLTVL.

The gene calls are TRBV5-5 and TRBJ2-7; 9 bases fit TRBD1. The V gene's germline CDR1 is SGHKS and CDR2 YYEKEE (reference sequence). V lost 4 bases to trimming and J lost 3 bases; unmatched junction nucleotides: 8. This CDR3 is 15 amino acids long. CDR3 nucleotides: TGTGCCAGCAGCCCGACCGGGACAGGGATCTACGAGCAGTACTTC. Translation gives CASSPTGTGIYEQYF.

The rearrangement uses TRBV5-6 and TRBJ2-4; 8 bases match TRBD1. The CDR3 totals 16 residues. Germline V CDR1 and CDR2: SGHDT, YYEEEE. The junction had 8 bases not matched to a gene; V was cut back by 4 bases and J by 2 bases. The CDR3 reads CASSLQGVTSKNIQYF. The CDR3 DNA is TGTGCCAGCAGCCTACAGGGGGTAACGTCCAAAAACATTCAGTACTTC.

V and J are TRBV7-8 and TRBJ1-2, with 10 bases that match TRBD1. The CDR3 is 13 amino acids. V was clipped by 4 bases and J by 7 bases; unmatched bases: 3. The V gene's germline CDR1 is SGHVS and CDR2 FQNEAQ. CDR3 region: CASSSRDRGGYTF. The CDR3 DNA sequence: TGTGCCAGCAGCTCCCGGGACAGGGGTGGCTACACCTTC.

This rearrangement joins TRBV6-5 to TRBJ1-4; D is ambiguous. Germline CDR1 reads MNHEY; CDR2 reads SVGAGI. Trimming stripped 0 bases from V and 6 bases from J, with 11 bases between. This CDR3 contains 15 residues. CDR3 sequence: CASSYSWDPDEKLFF. The CDR3 coding sequence is TGTGCCAGCAGTTACTCGTGGGATCCGGATGAAAAACTGTTTTTT.

The CDR3 nucleotides are TGTGCCAGCAGCTCCCCGAGGGGGAAGGACACTGAAGCTTTCTTT. Its protein product is CASSSPRGKDTEAFF. The chain recombines TRBV11-2 with TRBJ1-1; a weak D match, TRBD1 (6 bases). CDR1 and CDR2 (germline): SGHAT, FQNNGV. The CDR3 spans 15 residues. Trimming left V 4 bases short and J 3 bases short, with 15 bases between.

The sample holds a few counts of this clone. The CDR3 sequence is CASSLGQGRIDGYTF. DNA of the CDR3: TGTGCCAGCAGCCTAGGACAGGGACGTATTGATGGCTACACCTTC. This chain links TRBV7-2 with TRBJ1-2, with 8 bases aligning to TRBD1. The germline V gene encodes CDR1 SGHTA and CDR2 FQGNSA. V dropped 5 bases and J dropped 6; count of bases not matched to a gene: 11. The length of the CDR3 is 15 residues.

The chain uses TRBV5-1 and TRBJ2-7, with TRBD1 matching over 10 bases. The CDR3 sequence is 14 residues long. Trimming removed 4 bases from V and 3 bases from J; junction bases left unmatched: 4. The V gene's germline CDR1 is SGHRS and CDR2 YFSETQ. CDR3: CASSEGQGLYEQYF. CDR3 DNA: TGCGCCAGCAGCGAGGGACAGGGGCTCTACGAGCAGTACTTC.

This rearrangement joins TRBV5-1 to TRBJ2-4; D unresolved. Germline CDR1 reads SGHRS; CDR2 reads YFSETQ. The CDR3 is made up of 14 amino acids. V was trimmed by 1 base and J by 8 bases, leaving 13 bases between them. CDR3 amino acids: CASSLIRPGDIQYF. The DNA of the CDR3 is TGCGCCAGCAGCTTGATCAGGCCTGGGGACATTCAGTACTTC.

This clone is a singleton in its sample. The chain is built from TRBV5-4 and TRBJ2-5, with TRBD1 matching over 8 bases. Germline values: CDR1 SGHNT, CDR2 YYREEE (reference sequence). V was pared by 3 bases and J by 5 bases, with 3 bases of the junction left unmatched. The length of the CDR3 is 13 residues. CDR3 amino acids: CASSSDRDETQYF. CDR3 coding DNA: TGTGCCAGCAGCTCGGACAGGGACGAGACCCAGTACTTC.

The chain links TRBV7-9 to TRBJ1-4; no clear D gene. V gave up 2 bases and J gave up 4 bases, with 8 bases separating them. CDR3 size: 14 residues. Germline V gives CDR1 SEHNR, CDR2 FQNEAQ (reference sequence). CDR3: CASSLPEDNEKLFF. Written as DNA, the CDR3 is TGTGCCAGCAGCTTACCGGAGGATAATGAAAAACTGTTTTTT.

This clone showed up just once. The V call is TRBV28, the J call TRBJ2-7, with D possibly being TRBD1 (5 bases). The CDR3 contains 15 residues. V lost 5 bases and J lost 5, with 19 bases in between. CDR1 and CDR2 from the germline V gene are MDHEN and SYDVKM. CDR3 loop: CASSLLWGHHNEQYF. CDR3 in DNA: TGTGCCAGCAGTCTCTTGTGGGGCCACCACAACGAGCAGTACTTC.

V gene TRBV21-1 combines with J gene TRBJ1-5; the table's D call of TRBD1 was not tested on the DNA. TRBV21-1 is a documented pseudogene. The CDR3 is 17 amino acids. CDR3 amino acids: CASSKNFTGGGNQPQHF. The CDR3 bases are TGTGCCAGCAGCAAAAACTTCACAGGGGGGGGCAATCAGCCCCAGCATTTT.

The genes are TRBV7-3 and TRBJ2-5; D ambiguous. This CDR3 is 15 amino acids long. CDR1 is SGHTA, CDR2 FQGTGA, per germline. The V gene lost 3 bases and the J gene lost 0 bases, with 11 bases spanning the gap. CDR3 coding DNA: TGTGCCAGCAGCTTGGCCGGTCCTTACCAAGAGACCCAGTACTTC. Protein sequence: CASSLAGPYQETQYF. The full variable domain, completed using reference TRBV7-3 and TRBJ2-5, is GAGVSQTPSNKVTEKGKYVELRCDPISGHTALYWYRQSLGQGPEFLIYFQGTGAADDSGLPNDRFFAVRPEGSVSTLKIQRTERGDSAVYLCASSLAGPYQETQYFGPGTRLLVL.